A selection of T cell receptor beta chains follows, all from one sample in a study of blood T cell repertoires in COVID-19. Profiled with immunoSEQ multiplex PCR; TCRdb holds only in-frame clones, not every one. The sample consists of a few hundred thousand clones, about nine tenths of them appearing once. The sample was peripheral blood. The receptors originated from a young woman who had recovered from COVID-19. Both conserved end residues are part of each CDR3. The D gene is left open where the match is weak. The size entry is marked missing in some rows and otherwise reads once, few, many or a size class.

V gene: TRBV6-2/TRBV6-3
J gene: TRBJ2-7
clone size: -
D gene: -
CDR3 protein: CASSYQGYEQYF
CDR3 DNA: TGTGCCAGCAGTTACCAGGGATACGAGCAGTACTTC

V gene: TRBV2
J gene: TRBJ2-3
clone size: -
D gene: -
CDR3 protein: CASSRTTSTDTQYF
CDR3 DNA: TGTGCCAGCAGTCGGACTACTAGCACAGATACGCAGTATTTT

V gene: TRBV5-6
J gene: TRBJ1-2
clone size: -
D gene: -
CDR3 protein: CASSLATDGYTF
CDR3 DNA: TGTGCCAGCAGCTTGGCTACGGATGGCTACACCTTC

V gene: TRBV30
J gene: TRBJ2-7
clone size: -
D gene: -
CDR3 protein: CAWRRQGPYEQYF
CDR3 DNA: TGTGCCTGGAGGCGCCAGGGGCCCTACGAGCAGTACTTC

V gene: TRBV19
J gene: TRBJ2-4
clone size: -
D gene: -
CDR3 protein: CASSMTVLAKNIQYF
CDR3 DNA: TGTGCCAGTAGTATGACAGTCCTAGCCAAAAACATTCAGTACTTC

V gene: TRBV7-8
J gene: TRBJ1-2
clone size: -
D gene: -
CDR3 protein: CASSLGGADGYTF
CDR3 DNA: TGTGCCAGCAGTTTGGGGGGGGCGGATGGCTACACCTTC

V gene: TRBV5-1
J gene: TRBJ1-4
clone size: once
D gene: -
CDR3 protein: CATRAGSTNEKLFF
CDR3 DNA: TGCGCCACTCGAGCAGGATCAACTAATGAAAAACTGTTTTTT

V gene: TRBV9
J gene: TRBJ1-5
clone size: -
D gene: TRBD1
CDR3 protein: CASSTQGASNQPQHF
CDR3 DNA: TGTGCCAGCAGCACACAGGGGGCCAGCAATCAGCCCCAGCATTTT

V gene: TRBV23-1
J gene: TRBJ1-4
clone size: -
D gene: -
CDR3 protein: CARGPGGEKLFF
CDR3 DNA: TGCGCTAGGGGCCCGGGAGGTGAAAAACTGTTTTTT

V gene: TRBV5-1
J gene: TRBJ2-5
clone size: -
D gene: TRBD1
CDR3 protein: CASSRTGSETQYF
CDR3 DNA: TGCGCCAGCTCTCGGACAGGGTCGGAGACCCAGTACTTC

V gene: TRBV28
J gene: TRBJ1-5
clone size: -
D gene: TRBD1
CDR3 protein: CASRLTGGNQPQHF
CDR3 DNA: TGTGCCAGCAGGCTGACAGGGGGGAATCAGCCCCAGCATTTT

V gene: TRBV5-6
J gene: TRBJ2-7
clone size: few
D gene: -
CDR3 protein: CASSLALLSYEQYF
CDR3 DNA: TGTGCCAGCAGCTTGGCCCTCCTATCCTACGAGCAGTACTTC

V gene: TRBV4-3
J gene: TRBJ1-6
clone size: -
D gene: -
CDR3 protein: CASSQDGGPSDSPLHF
CDR3 DNA: TGCGCCAGCAGCCAAGACGGGGGTCCCAGTGATTCACCCCTCCACTTT

V gene: TRBV7-2
J gene: TRBJ1-5
clone size: -
D gene: TRBD1
CDR3 protein: CASSFVTGGNQPQHF
CDR3 DNA: TGTGCCAGCAGCTTCGTGACAGGGGGCAATCAGCCCCAGCATTTT

V gene: TRBV10-1
J gene: TRBJ2-1
clone size: -
D gene: TRBD1
CDR3 protein: CASSSRTGGSYNEQFF
CDR3 DNA: TGCGCCAGCAGTAGTAGGACAGGGGGCTCCTACAATGAGCAGTTCTTC

V gene: TRBV2
J gene: TRBJ1-1
clone size: -
D gene: -
CDR3 protein: CASSELRRRLEAFF
CDR3 DNA: TGTGCCAGCAGTGAACTAAGACGGCGGCTTGAAGCTTTCTTT

V gene: TRBV27
J gene: TRBJ2-7
clone size: -
D gene: -
CDR3 protein: CASSLAMGGAGLHEQYF
CDR3 DNA: TGTGCCAGCAGTTTAGCAATGGGGGGGGCAGGGTTGCACGAGCAGTACTTC

V gene: TRBV3-1/TRBV3-2
J gene: TRBJ1-1
clone size: -
D gene: -
CDR3 protein: CASSPRLAPGAFF
CDR3 DNA: TGTGCCAGCAGCCCCCGCCTGGCGCCGGGGGCTTTCTTT

V gene: TRBV14
J gene: TRBJ1-2
clone size: -
D gene: -
CDR3 protein: CASSQGGGPYGYTF
CDR3 DNA: TGTGCCAGCAGCCAAGGGGGAGGCCCCTATGGCTACACCTTC

V gene: TRBV7-8
J gene: TRBJ2-5
clone size: -
D gene: TRBD1
CDR3 protein: CASRQGQGKETQYF
CDR3 DNA: TGTGCCAGCAGACAGGGACAGGGGAAAGAGACCCAGTACTTC